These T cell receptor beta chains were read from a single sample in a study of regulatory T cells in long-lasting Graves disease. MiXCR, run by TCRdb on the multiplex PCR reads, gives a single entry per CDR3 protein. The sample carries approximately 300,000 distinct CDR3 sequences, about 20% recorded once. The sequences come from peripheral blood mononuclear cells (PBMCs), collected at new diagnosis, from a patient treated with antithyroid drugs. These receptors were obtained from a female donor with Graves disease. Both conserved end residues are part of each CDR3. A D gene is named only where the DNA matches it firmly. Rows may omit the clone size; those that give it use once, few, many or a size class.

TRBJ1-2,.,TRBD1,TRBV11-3,CASSSGTGPLHGYTF,TGTGCCAGCAGCTCGGGGACAGGGCCCCTCCATGGCTACACCTTC
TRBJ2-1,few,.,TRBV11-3,CASSFNRYNEQFF,TGTGCCAGCAGCTTTAACCGGTACAATGAGCAGTTCTTC
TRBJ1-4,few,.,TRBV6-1,CAGKRGANEKLFF,TGTGCCGGGAAGAGGGGGGCAAATGAAAAACTGTTTTTT
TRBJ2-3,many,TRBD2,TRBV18,CASSPPRAGGPTDTQYF,TGTGCCAGCTCACCACCGAGAGCGGGAGGGCCCACAGATACGCAGTATTTT
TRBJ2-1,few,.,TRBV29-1,CSVEYGANEQFF,TGCAGCGTTGAGTACGGAGCCAATGAGCAGTTCTTC
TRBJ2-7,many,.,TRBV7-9,CASSFDSHEQYF,TGTGCCAGCAGCTTCGACAGCCACGAGCAGTACTTC
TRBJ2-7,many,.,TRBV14,CASSQDWAGDEQYF,TGTGCCAGCAGCCAAGATTGGGCGGGTGACGAGCAGTACTTC
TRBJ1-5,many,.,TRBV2,CASSGGAFKGNQPQHF,TGTGCCAGCAGTGGGGGGGCCTTTAAAGGCAATCAGCCCCAGCATTTT
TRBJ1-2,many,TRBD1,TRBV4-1,CASSQGDRPFTHTF,TGTGCCAGCAGCCAGGGGGACCGACCTTTTACCCACACCTTC
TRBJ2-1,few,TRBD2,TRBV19,CASSGRAAHNEQFF,TGTGCCAGTAGCGGGAGGGCCGCTCACAATGAGCAGTTCTTC
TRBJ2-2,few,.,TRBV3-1,CASSQEVLAGSGELFF,TGTGCCAGCAGCCAAGAAGTACTAGCTGGGTCCGGGGAGCTGTTTTTT
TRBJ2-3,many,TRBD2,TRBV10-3,CAISGASGSVLTDTQYF,TGTGCCATCAGTGGGGCTAGCGGGAGTGTTCTGACAGATACGCAGTATTTT
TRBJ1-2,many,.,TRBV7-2,CASSQNDRSRYGYTF,TGTGCCAGCAGCCAAAACGACAGGTCCCGGTATGGCTACACCTTC
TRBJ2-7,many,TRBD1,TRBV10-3,CAIANRGTPGQGSSYEQYF,TGTGCCATCGCAAATCGTGGAACTCCGGGACAGGGGTCTTCCTACGAGCAGTACTTC
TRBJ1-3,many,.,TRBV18,CASSPRGPGNTIYF,TGTGCCAGCAGCCCCAGGGGACCCGGAAACACCATATATTTT
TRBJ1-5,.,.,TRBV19,CASRTIGLSDQPQHF,TGTGCCAGTAGAACAATTGGACTTTCAGATCAGCCCCAGCATTTT
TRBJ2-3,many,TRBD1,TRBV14,CASSKEQGATDTQYF,TGTGCCAGCAGCAAGGAACAGGGGGCAACAGATACGCAGTATTTT
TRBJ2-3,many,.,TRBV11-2,CASSPAGNTQYF,TGTGCCAGCAGCCCGGCGGGAAATACGCAGTATTTT
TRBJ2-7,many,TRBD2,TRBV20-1,CSAPRTSGESYEQYF,TGCAGTGCTCCACGGACTAGCGGGGAATCCTACGAGCAGTACTTC
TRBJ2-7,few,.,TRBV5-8,CASSFGLQRYYEQYF,TGTGCCAGCAGCTTTGGGTTGCAGCGCTACTACGAGCAGTACTTC
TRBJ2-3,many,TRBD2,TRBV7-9,CASSPLGRAAQGDTQYF,TGTGCCAGCAGCCCCCTGGGGAGGGCTGCTCAGGGAGATACGCAGTATTTT
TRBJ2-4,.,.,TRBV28,CASSLGRAGWAKNIQYF,TGTGCCAGCAGTTTAGGTCGGGCAGGGTGGGCCAAAAACATTCAGTACTTC
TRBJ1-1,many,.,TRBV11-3,CASSPLGPAGTEAFF,TGTGCCAGCAGCCCGTTGGGTCCCGCGGGGACTGAAGCTTTCTTT
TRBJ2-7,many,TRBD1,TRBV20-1,CSASSGTGRLEQYF,TGCAGTGCTAGTTCCGGGACAGGGAGGCTCGAGCAGTACTTC
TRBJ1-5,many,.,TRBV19,CASSRKDSNQPQHF,TGTGCCAGTAGCCGAAAAGATAGCAATCAGCCCCAGCATTTT
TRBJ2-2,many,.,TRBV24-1,CATSDPTVNTGELFF,TGTGCCACCAGTGATCCGACAGTCAACACCGGGGAGCTGTTTTTT
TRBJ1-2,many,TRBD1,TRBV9,CASSVGGTGGRGYGYTF,TGTGCCAGCAGCGTAGGAGGGACAGGGGGCCGGGGCTATGGCTACACCTTC
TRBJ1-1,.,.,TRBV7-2,CASSQNRVSMTEAFF,TGTGCCAGCAGCCAAAACAGGGTTTCGATGACTGAAGCTTTCTTT
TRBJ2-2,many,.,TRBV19,CASSIQLLPNTGELFF,TGTGCCAGTAGTATCCAACTACTACCGAACACCGGGGAGCTGTTTTTT
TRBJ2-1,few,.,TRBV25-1,CASSSPGLRYGEQFF,TGTGCCAGCAGTTCCCCGGGACTCCGATACGGTGAGCAGTTCTTC
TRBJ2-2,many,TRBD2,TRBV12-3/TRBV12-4,CASSARLAGDAGELFF,TGTGCCAGCAGTGCCCGACTAGCGGGAGACGCCGGGGAGCTGTTTTTT
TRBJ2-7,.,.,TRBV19,CASSEGAEQYF,TGTGCCAGCAGTGAGGGCGCCGAGCAGTACTTC
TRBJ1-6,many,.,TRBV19,CASSKGLTGANGSPLHF,TGTGCCAGTAGTAAGGGGTTAACAGGCGCCAATGGATCACCCCTCCACTTT
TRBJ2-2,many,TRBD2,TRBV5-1,CASSGIAGSRELFF,TGCGCCAGCAGCGGGATAGCGGGATCCCGGGAGCTGTTTTTT
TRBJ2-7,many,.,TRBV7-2,CASSLAGSYEQYF,TGTGCCAGCAGCTTAGCGGGGTCGTACGAGCAGTACTTC
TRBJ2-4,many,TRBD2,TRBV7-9,CASSPSGLAKNIQYF,TGTGCCAGCAGCCCTAGCGGGTTGGCCAAAAACATTCAGTACTTC
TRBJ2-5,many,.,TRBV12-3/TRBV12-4,CASQRGLETQYF,TGTGCCAGTCAGAGGGGTCTAGAGACCCAGTACTTC
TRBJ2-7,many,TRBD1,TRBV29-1,CSVEGDQGASYEQYF,TGCAGCGTCGAAGGGGACCAGGGGGCATCCTACGAGCAGTACTTC
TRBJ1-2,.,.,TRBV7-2,CASSLDGASNYGYTF,TGTGCCAGCAGCTTAGACGGAGCCTCTAACTATGGCTACACCTTC
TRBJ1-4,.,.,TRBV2,CASSGTDTNEKLFF,TGTGCCAGCAGTGGGACAGATACGAATGAAAAACTGTTTTTT
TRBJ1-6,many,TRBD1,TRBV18,CASSRDQGANSPLHF,TGTGCCAGCTCACGAGATCAGGGGGCTAATTCACCCCTCCACTTT
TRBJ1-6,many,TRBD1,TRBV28,CATVGQRDSPLHF,TGTGCCACCGTGGGACAGAGAGATTCACCCCTCCACTTT
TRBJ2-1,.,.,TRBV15,CATSRDPPQGWQSYNEQFF,TGTGCCACCAGCAGAGATCCCCCCCAGGGCTGGCAGAGCTACAATGAGCAGTTCTTC
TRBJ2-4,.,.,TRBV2,CASSLRGAGSAKNIQYF,TGTGCCAGCAGTCTCCGCGGGGCAGGGTCAGCCAAAAACATTCAGTACTTC
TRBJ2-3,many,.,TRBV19,CASSIGSTTDTQYF,TGTGCCAGCTCTATTGGGTCCACCACAGATACGCAGTATTTT
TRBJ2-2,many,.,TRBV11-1,CASSTILGPGETGELFF,TGTGCCAGCAGCACAATTTTAGGCCCCGGAGAGACCGGGGAGCTGTTTTTT
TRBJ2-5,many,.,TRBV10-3,CAISAEETQYF,TGTGCCATCAGCGCGGAAGAGACCCAGTACTTC
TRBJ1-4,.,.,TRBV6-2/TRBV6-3,CASSSTTTRTNEKLFF,TGTGCCAGCAGTTCGACGACAACTAGAACTAATGAAAAACTGTTTTTT
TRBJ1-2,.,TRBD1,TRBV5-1,CASSLVHRGGYGYTF,TGCGCCAGCAGCTTGGTTCACAGGGGAGGCTATGGCTACACCTTC
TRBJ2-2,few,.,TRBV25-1,CASNHRRGEANTGELFF,TGTGCCAGCAACCACCGAAGGGGGGAAGCTAACACCGGGGAGCTGTTTTTT
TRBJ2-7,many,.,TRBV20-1,CSASGSFVGPSSYEQYF,TGCAGTGCTTCCGGGAGTTTCGTGGGTCCAAGCTCCTACGAGCAGTACTTC
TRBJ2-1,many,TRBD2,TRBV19,CASSLAGVYNEQFF,TGTGCCAGTAGTTTGGCGGGAGTCTACAATGAGCAGTTCTTC
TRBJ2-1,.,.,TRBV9,CASSLESAGRDEQFF,TGTGCCAGCAGCTTAGAGAGCGCAGGGCGGGATGAGCAGTTCTTC
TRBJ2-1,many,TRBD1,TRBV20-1,CSARADRGPVSGFF,TGCAGTGCTAGAGCGGACAGGGGGCCGGTTTCAGGGTTCTTC